This TCR beta chain was sequenced in a study of shared clonotypes between healthy human individuals. Germline-derived CDR1 and CDR2 are SGHTA and FQGTGA. The V gene lost 0 bases and the J gene lost 4 bases, with 11 bases spanning the gap. CDR3 size: 15 residues. CD45RO-negative, CCR7-selected cells formed the naive CD8 fraction, which excluded terminally differentiated effector memory CD45RA+ cells. Original processing methods: Junction-only sequences produced by ImmunoSEQ had no quality scores, so filtering differed. Sequencing was performed with immunoSEQ multiplex PCR; in TCRdb, only in-frame clones are kept and a portion is missing. V, J and clone size are taken as reported in that table, and D and trimming were inferred from the DNA itself. The sample contains about 2.1 million clones, just under 95% of which appear only once.

The sequence derives from a young man in good health. Some clones in this sample may be carry-over from other donors' samples. Sequencing was done on a sample of naive CD8+ T cells from PBMCs. The chain recombines TRBV7-3 with TRBJ2-3; D is unclear. In nucleotides, the CDR3 is TGTGCCAGCAGCTTAACGTCGGTATCCTCAGATACGCAGTATTTT. This gives the protein CASSLTSVSSDTQYF.